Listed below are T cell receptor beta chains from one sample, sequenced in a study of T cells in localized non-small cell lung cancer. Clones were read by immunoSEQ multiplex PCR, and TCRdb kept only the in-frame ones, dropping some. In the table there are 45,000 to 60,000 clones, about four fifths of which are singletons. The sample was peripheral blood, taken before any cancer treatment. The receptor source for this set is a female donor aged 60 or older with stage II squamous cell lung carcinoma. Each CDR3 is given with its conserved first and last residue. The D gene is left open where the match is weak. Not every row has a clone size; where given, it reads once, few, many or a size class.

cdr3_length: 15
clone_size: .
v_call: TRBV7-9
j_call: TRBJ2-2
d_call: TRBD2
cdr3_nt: TGTGCCAGCAGTTGGAGCGGGGTGCTAACCGGGGAGCTGTTTTTT
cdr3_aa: CASSWSGVLTGELFF

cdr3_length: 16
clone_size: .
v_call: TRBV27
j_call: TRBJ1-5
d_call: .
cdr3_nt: TGTGCCAGCAGTTTAGGTGGGGGGCATAGAGATCAGCCCCAGCATTTT
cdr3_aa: CASSLGGGHRDQPQHF

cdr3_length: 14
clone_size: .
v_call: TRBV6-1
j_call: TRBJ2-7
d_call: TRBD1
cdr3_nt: TGTGCCGGCAACCCGGGACAGGCTTCCTACGAGCAGTACTTC
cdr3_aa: CAGNPGQASYEQYF

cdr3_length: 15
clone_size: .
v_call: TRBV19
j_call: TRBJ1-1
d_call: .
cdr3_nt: TGTGCCAGTAGCCCGGCGGGGCAGAGCAACACTGAAGCTTTCTTT
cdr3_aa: CASSPAGQSNTEAFF

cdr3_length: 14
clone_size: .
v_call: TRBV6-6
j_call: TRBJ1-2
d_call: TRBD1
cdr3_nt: TGTGCCAGCAGTTACGATGTGACAGGGAGAGGCTACACCTTC
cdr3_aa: CASSYDVTGRGYTF

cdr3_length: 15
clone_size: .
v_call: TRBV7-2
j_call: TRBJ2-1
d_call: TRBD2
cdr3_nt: TGTGCCAGCAGCTCGTCTAGCGGGGCCTACAATGAGCAGTTCTTC
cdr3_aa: CASSSSSGAYNEQFF

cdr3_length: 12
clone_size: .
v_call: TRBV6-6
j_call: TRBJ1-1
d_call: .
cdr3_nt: TGTGCCACCCTTAATCTAAGGGGGGAAGCTTTCTTT
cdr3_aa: CATLNLRGEAFF

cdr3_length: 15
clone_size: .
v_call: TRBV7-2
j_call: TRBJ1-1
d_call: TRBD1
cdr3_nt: TGTGCCAGCAGCTTAGGCAGGGGGCGCGGGACTGAAGCTTTCTTT
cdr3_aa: CASSLGRGRGTEAFF

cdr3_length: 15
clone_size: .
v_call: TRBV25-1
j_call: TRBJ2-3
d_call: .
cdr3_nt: TGTGCCAGCAGTGAATTATGGGGGCTGACAGATACGCAGTATTTT
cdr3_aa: CASSELWGLTDTQYF

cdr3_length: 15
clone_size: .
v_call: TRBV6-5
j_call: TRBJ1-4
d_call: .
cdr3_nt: TGTGCCAGCAGTTACCGGCCCGGGGGCCGTGAAAAACTGTTTTTT
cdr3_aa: CASSYRPGGREKLFF

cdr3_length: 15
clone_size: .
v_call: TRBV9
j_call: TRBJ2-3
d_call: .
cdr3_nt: TGTGCCAGCAGCGTCGAGGGACTCCGCACAGATACGCAGTATTTT
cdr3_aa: CASSVEGLRTDTQYF

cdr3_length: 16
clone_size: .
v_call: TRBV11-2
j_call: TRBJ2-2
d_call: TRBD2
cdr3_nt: TGTGCCAGCAGCCACGAGGGACTAGCGGGCACCGGGGAGCTGTTTTTT
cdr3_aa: CASSHEGLAGTGELFF

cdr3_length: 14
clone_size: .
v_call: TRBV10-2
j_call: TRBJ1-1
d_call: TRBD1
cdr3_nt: TGCGCCAGCAGTGCCGACAGGGGCCTTACTGAAGCTTTCTTT
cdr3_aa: CASSADRGLTEAFF

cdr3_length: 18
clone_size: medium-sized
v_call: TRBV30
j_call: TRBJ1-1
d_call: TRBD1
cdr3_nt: TGTGCCTGGAGACTCCGCCAATCAGGGGGGCTGTACGGCACTGAAGCTTTCTTT
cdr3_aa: CAWRLRQSGGLYGTEAFF

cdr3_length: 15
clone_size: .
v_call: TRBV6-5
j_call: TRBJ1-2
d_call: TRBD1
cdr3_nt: TGTGCCAGCAGTTACGACGGACAGGGCTTATATGGCTACACCTTC
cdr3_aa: CASSYDGQGLYGYTF

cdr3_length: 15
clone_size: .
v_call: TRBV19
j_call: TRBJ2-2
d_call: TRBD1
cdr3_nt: TGTGCCAGTAGTATGACAGGGGGCATTGCCGGGGAGCTGTTTTTT
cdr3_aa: CASSMTGGIAGELFF

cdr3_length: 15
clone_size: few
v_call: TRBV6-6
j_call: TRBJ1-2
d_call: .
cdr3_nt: TGTGCCAGCAGTTACCACCCGGACGGATACTATGGCTACACCTTC
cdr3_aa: CASSYHPDGYYGYTF

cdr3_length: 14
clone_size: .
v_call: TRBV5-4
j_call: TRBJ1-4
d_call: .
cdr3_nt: TGTGCCAGCAGCTTCAAAGGGGGGGGTGAAAAACTGTTTTTT
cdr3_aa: CASSFKGGGEKLFF

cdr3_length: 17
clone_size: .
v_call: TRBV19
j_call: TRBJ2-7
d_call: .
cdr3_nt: TGTGCCAGTAGTATATCGTTAGGGGAGACTCGATCCTACGAGCAGTACTTC
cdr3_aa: CASSISLGETRSYEQYF

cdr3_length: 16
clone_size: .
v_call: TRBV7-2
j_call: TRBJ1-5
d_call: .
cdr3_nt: TGTGCCAGCAGCCCGTACCCGCAGGGGACGTTGCAGCCCCAGCATTTT
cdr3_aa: CASSPYPQGTLQPQHF

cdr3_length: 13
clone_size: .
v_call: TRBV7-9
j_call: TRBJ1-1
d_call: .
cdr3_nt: TGTGCCAGCAGCTCTAAGTTGAACACTGAAGCTTTCTTT
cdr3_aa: CASSSKLNTEAFF

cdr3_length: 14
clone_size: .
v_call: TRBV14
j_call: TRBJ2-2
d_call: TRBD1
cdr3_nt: TGTGCCAGCAGCCGATATCAGGGGGCCGGGGAGCTGTTTTTT
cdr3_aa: CASSRYQGAGELFF

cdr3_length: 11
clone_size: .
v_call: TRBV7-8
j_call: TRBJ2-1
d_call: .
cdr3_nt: TGTGCCAGCGCGTCGCGCGGTGAGCAGTTCTTC
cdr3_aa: CASASRGEQFF

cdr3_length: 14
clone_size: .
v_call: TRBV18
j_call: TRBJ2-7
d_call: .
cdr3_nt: TGTGCCAGCTCACCAGAGACGGGCTCCTACGAGCAGTACTTC
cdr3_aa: CASSPETGSYEQYF

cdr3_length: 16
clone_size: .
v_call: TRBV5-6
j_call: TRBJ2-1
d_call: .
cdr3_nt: TGTGCCAGCAGCCCCGTCGGATCGAGCTCCTACAATGAGCAGTTCTTC
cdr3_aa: CASSPVGSSSYNEQFF

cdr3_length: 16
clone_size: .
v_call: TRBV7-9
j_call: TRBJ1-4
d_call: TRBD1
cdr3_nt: TGTGCCAGCAGCTTAGCATCGGACAGGGTTAGGGAAAAACTGTTTTTT
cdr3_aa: CASSLASDRVREKLFF

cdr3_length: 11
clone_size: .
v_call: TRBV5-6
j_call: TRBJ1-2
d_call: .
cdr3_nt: TGTGCCAGCACCAACTCCGATGGCTACACCTTC
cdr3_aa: CASTNSDGYTF

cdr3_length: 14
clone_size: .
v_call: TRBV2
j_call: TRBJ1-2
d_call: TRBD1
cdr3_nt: TGTGCCAGCAGTGGGGACAGAGTTAACTATGGCTACACCTTC
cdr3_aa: CASSGDRVNYGYTF

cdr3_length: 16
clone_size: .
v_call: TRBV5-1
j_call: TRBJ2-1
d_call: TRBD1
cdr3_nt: TGCGCCAGCAGCTTGACAGGGGCCAGCTCCTACAATGAGCAGTTCTTC
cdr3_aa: CASSLTGASSYNEQFF

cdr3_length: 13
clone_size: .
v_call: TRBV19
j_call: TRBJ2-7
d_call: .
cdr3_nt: TGTGCCAGTAGTATCCCCCGATCCTACGAGCAGTACTTC
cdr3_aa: CASSIPRSYEQYF

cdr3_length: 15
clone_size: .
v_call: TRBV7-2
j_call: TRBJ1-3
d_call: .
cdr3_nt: TGTGCCAGCAGCGGAGGGAGCAGGGCCGGAAACACCATATATTTT
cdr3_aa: CASSGGSRAGNTIYF